The clone carrying this T cell receptor (beta chain) has just a few counts. This sample stems from a study of blood T cell repertoires in COVID-19. On the study more broadly: Samples of COVID-19 (acute and convalescent) were obtained from the United States, Italy and Spain.

Germline CDR1 reads LNHDA; CDR2 reads SQIVND (reference sequence). This CDR3 comprises 14 residues. The trim removed 4 bases at V and 5 bases at J, leaving 6 bases unmatched. Produced via immunoSEQ multiplex PCR; TCRdb's table is partial and in-frame only. Here the sample spans under 200,000 clones, about nine tenths being singletons. The chain recombines TRBV19 with TRBJ1-1; TRBD1 agrees at 8 bases. The sample consisted of peripheral blood. The sequence derives from a young man with active or convalescent COVID-19. The CDR3 coding sequence is TGTGCCAGTAGTAAAGGACAGGGTCGGACTGAAGCTTTCTTT. Amino acids: CASSKGQGRTEAFF.